This TCR beta chain was found in a study of human T cells and chemical hapten exposure. The CDR3 runs 11 residues. This clonotype turned up a few times. As yet, its antigen is unknown. At one end the junction does not follow the germline gene, possibly because of a read error. TCRdb re-called the RACE reads with MiXCR, one entry per CDR3 protein. This table holds 65,000 to 95,000 distinct CDR3 sequences, less than 8% found once. Study-wide results and caveats: Versus controls, expanded TCRs had significantly more large CDR3 similarity clusters.

Indicated time point: patch test 2, 6 weeks after DPC sensitization. The treatment denotes: therapeutic diphenylcyclopropenone sensitization with weekly scalp DPC. Sequencing started from total RNA isolated from unfractionated whole blood. The material sequenced was whole blood, taken in connection with sensitization to the hapten diphenylcyclopropenone (DPC). The chain is built from TRBV12-3 or TRBV12-4 and TRBJ2-7; tentative D call: TRBD1 (5 bases). The source of this sequence is a woman aged 25-40 years with alopecia areata. Some clones in this sample may be carry-over from other donors' samples. This CDR3 reads CASSLGQAPNF. Written as DNA, the CDR3 is TGTGCCAGCAGTTTGGGGCAGGCGCCCAACTTC.